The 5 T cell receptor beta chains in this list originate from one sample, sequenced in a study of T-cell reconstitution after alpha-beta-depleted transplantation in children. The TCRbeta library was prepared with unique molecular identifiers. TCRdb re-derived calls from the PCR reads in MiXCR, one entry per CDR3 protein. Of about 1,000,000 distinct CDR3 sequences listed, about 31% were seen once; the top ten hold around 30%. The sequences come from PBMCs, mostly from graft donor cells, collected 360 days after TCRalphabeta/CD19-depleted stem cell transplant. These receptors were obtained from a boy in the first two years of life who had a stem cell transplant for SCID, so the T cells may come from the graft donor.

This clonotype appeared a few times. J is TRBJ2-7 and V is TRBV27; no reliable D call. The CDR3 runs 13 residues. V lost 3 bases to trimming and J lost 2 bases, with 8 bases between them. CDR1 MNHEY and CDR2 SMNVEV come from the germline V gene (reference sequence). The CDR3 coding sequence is TGTGCCAGCAGTTTTTCTCCGGCCTACGAGCAGTACTTC. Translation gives CASSFSPAYEQYF.

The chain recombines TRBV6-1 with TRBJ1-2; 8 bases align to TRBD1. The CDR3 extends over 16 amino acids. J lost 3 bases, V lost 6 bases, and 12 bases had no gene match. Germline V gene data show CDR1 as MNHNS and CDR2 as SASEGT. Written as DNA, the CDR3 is TGTGCCAGCAGCAGGGGGACAGGCCAGGGAGACTATGGCTACACCTTC. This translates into CASSRGTGQGDYGYTF.

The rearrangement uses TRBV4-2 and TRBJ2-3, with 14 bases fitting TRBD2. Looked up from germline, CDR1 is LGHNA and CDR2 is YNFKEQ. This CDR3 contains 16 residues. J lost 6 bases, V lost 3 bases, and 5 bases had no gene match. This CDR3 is CASSQWTSGGTDTQYF. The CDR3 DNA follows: TGTGCCAGCAGCCAGTGGACTAGCGGGGGGACCGATACGCAGTATTTT.

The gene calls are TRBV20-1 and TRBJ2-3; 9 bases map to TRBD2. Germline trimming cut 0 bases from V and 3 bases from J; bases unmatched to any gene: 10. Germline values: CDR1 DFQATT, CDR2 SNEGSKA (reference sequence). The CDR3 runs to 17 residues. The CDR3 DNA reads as TGCAGTGCTAGAGATATTCCCACTAGCGGGCAGACAGATACGCAGTATTTT. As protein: CSARDIPTSGQTDTQYF.

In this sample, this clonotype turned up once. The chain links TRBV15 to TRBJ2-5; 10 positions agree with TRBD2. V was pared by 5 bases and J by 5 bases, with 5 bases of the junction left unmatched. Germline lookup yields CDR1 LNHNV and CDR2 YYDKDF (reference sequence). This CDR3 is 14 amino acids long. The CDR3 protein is CATSELAGDETQYF. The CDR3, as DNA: TGTGCCACCAGCGAGCTAGCGGGGGATGAGACCCAGTACTTC.